This record covers a single T cell receptor (beta chain). This sample stems from a study of T cell changes during pregnancy in multiple sclerosis. Trimming pared 2 bases from V and 6 bases from J, leaving 14 bases between. Germline values: CDR1 SEHNR, CDR2 FQNEAQ (reference sequence). The CDR3 totals 15 residues. Generated by immunoSEQ multiplex PCR, the TCRdb table keeps only in-frame clones and is missing some. This sample has about 57,000 clones; around 92% occur once, and the top ten carry just under 0.2%. The chain links TRBV7-9 to TRBJ2-1; weak D call: TRBD2 (6 bases). This sequence originates from a female donor with multiple sclerosis, enrolled in a pregnancy study. The sequenced sample was CD4+ T cells from peripheral blood mononuclear cells, obtained in the second trimester of pregnancy. The chain's CDR3 is CASSLLANPSNEQFF. The DNA of the CDR3 is TGTGCCAGCAGCTTACTAGCGAATCCCTCCAATGAGCAGTTCTTC.